Reported below is one T cell receptor beta chain. RNA in amounts of about 0.45 to 1 ug was reverse transcribed with random hexamers. The immunoSEQ assay covered 54 Vbeta and 13 Jbeta segments for CDR3. Each CDR3 protein gets one entry after TCRdb re-called the immunoSEQ multiplex PCR reads with MiXCR. The sample shows some 76,000 distinct CDR3 sequences, about 91% of them seen only once. This sample is part of a study of CD8 T cells in Susac syndrome. The clonotype was recovered from a human donor with multiple sclerosis. The material sequenced was CD8+ T cells from PBMCs.

DNA for the CDR3: TGTGCCAGCAGCCAGCTGGGGCGGACGAACACTGAAGCTTTCTTT. It specifies CASSQLGRTNTEAFF. This chain joins TRBV7-6 and TRBJ1-1, with D possibly being TRBD1 (5 bases). Germline V CDR1 and CDR2: SGHVS, FNYEAQ. The CDR3 spans 15 residues. Between the trimmed V and J ends, which lost 5 bases and 1 base, there was a span of 14 bases.